These 15 T cell receptor beta chains originate from one sample sequenced in a study of T cell changes during pregnancy in multiple sclerosis. The assay was immunoSEQ multiplex PCR, and TCRdb's table has in-frame clones only and misses some. The sample lists about 86,000 clones, 75% to 95% occurring once. The sequences come from peripheral blood, collected in the first trimester of pregnancy. The source of these receptors is a female donor in good health, enrolled as a control in a pregnancy study.

The rearrangement uses TRBV7-8 and TRBJ1-5; 10 bases line up with TRBD1. The J segment lost 3 bases and the V segment lost 4 bases, leaving 3 bases of the junction unmatched. Germline V lookup: CDR1 SGHVS, CDR2 FQNEAQ. This CDR3 has 15 residues. The DNA for the CDR3 is TGTGCCAGCAGCTCGGGACAGGGGATCAATCAGCCCCAGCATTTT. It yields the protein CASSSGQGINQPQHF.

The V gene is TRBV9, the J gene TRBJ2-7, with 9 positions matching TRBD2. Germline trimming cut 0 bases from V and 2 bases from J; bases unmatched to any gene: 3. CDR1 is SGDLS and CDR2 is YYNGEE in the germline V gene. The length of the CDR3 is 15 residues. CDR3 sequence (DNA): TGTGCCAGCAGCGTAGCCGTAGCGGGGGCCTACGAGCAGTACTTC. It specifies CASSVAVAGAYEQYF.

This clone was counted once. The chain's CDR3 is CAWSALGQGISPDTQYF. CDR3 in DNA: TGTGCCTGGAGTGCACTCGGTCAGGGTATTTCTCCAGATACGCAGTATTTT. The V gene is TRBV30, the J gene TRBJ2-3; D might be TRBD1 (5 bases). The CDR3 consists of 17 residues. Germline lookup yields CDR1 GTSNPN and CDR2 SVGIG (reference sequence). Trimming stripped 1 base from V and 4 bases from J, with 21 bases between.

The CDR3 loop is CASSVPSQIQPQHF. For the CDR3, the DNA is TGTGCCAGCAGCGTCCCCAGTCAAATTCAGCCCCAGCATTTT. V gene TRBV7-3 combines with J gene TRBJ1-5; no clear D. V was clipped by 5 bases and J by 6 bases, with 14 bases between them. Per germline, CDR1 SGHTA and CDR2 FQGTGA. CDR3 size: 14 residues.

This rearrangement joins TRBV4-3 to TRBJ2-5, with a tentative D call TRBD2 (6 bases). This CDR3 has 15 amino acids. Deletions cut 3 bases from V and 1 base from J, with 12 bases between. The germline V gene encodes CDR1 LGHNA and CDR2 YSLEER. The CDR3, as DNA: TGCGCCAGCAGCCATACCCGGGACTCCCAAGAGACCCAGTACTTC. It translates to CASSHTRDSQETQYF.

V and J are TRBV15 and TRBJ1-1, with a weak D call TRBD1 (5 bases). The CDR3 is made up of 13 amino acids. The germline V and J ends were trimmed by 3 bases and 0 bases, with 5 bases remaining between them. The V gene's germline CDR1 is LNHNV and CDR2 YYDKDF (reference sequence). Written as DNA, the CDR3 is TGTGCCACCAGCAGGGGGCTGAACACTGAAGCTTTCTTT. The encoded protein is CATSRGLNTEAFF.

J is TRBJ2-1 and V is TRBV9; the D gene is possibly TRBD2 (5 bases). The CDR3 consists of 14 residues. Germline-derived CDR1 and CDR2 are SGDLS and YYNGEE. V gave up 0 bases and J gave up 9 bases, with 13 bases separating them. The CDR3 DNA reads TGTGCCAGCAGCGTAGCAGGACTGATCGGTGAGCAGTTCTTC. Translation: CASSVAGLIGEQFF.

The CDR3, as DNA: TGTGCCAGCAGTAGACAGGGTCGGGATTCACCCCTCCACTTT. Encoded protein: CASSRQGRDSPLHF. This rearrangement joins TRBV2 to TRBJ1-6; TRBD1 matches at 7 bases. The CDR3 spans 14 residues. V lost 5 bases to trimming and J lost 8 bases; unmatched junction nucleotides: 6. Germline values: CDR1 SNHLY, CDR2 FYNNEI.

The chain uses TRBV29-1 and TRBJ1-1, with a possible D match to TRBD1 (5 bases). The CDR3 spans 11 residues. Germline V lookup: CDR1 SQVTM, CDR2 ANQGSEA. The germline V and J ends were trimmed by 8 bases and 11 bases, with 18 bases remaining between them. The CDR3 here is CSQMIGGRAFF. CDR3 bases: TGCAGCCAGATGATCGGGGGTCGCGCTTTCTTT. Full variable domain (outside the CDR3, taken from reference TRBV29-1 and TRBJ1-1): SAVISQKPSRDICQRGTSLTIQCQVDSQVTMMFWYRQQPGQSLTLIATANQGSEATYESGFVIDKFPISRPNLTFSTLTVSNMSPEDSSIYLCSQMIGGRAFFGQGTRLTVV.

The chain links TRBV6-5 to TRBJ2-2, with D uncertain. This CDR3 comprises 14 residues. The germline gives CDR1 MNHEY, CDR2 SVGAGI. Trimming removed 6 bases at V and 3 bases at J, with 11 bases between. The CDR3 sequence is CASSLRRDTGELFF. The CDR3 bases are TGTGCCAGCAGCTTAAGACGGGACACCGGGGAGCTGTTTTTT.

The chain links TRBV19 to TRBJ2-5; 12 nucleotides align to TRBD2. The CDR3 loop spans 17 amino acids. Germline V CDR1 and CDR2: LNHDA, SQIVND (reference sequence). J gave up 3 bases and V 4 bases, and 9 bases lay outside the gene matches. The chain's CDR3 is CASSSWASGGGKETQYF. CDR3 nucleotides: TGTGCCAGTAGTAGCTGGGCTAGCGGGGGGGGCAAAGAGACCCAGTACTTC.

The chain uses TRBV29-1 and TRBJ1-1; D is perhaps TRBD1 (5 bases). Per germline, CDR1 SQVTM and CDR2 ANQGSEA. The CDR3 is 10 residues long. V shed 5 bases and J shed 10 bases, with 11 bases lying between them. The chain's CDR3 is CSVTGRGAFF. The CDR3 bases are TGCAGCGTTACAGGCAGAGGAGCTTTCTTT.

The gene calls are TRBV18 and TRBJ2-7, with D perhaps matching TRBD2 (5 bases). This CDR3 is built from 14 residues. V lost 8 bases to trimming and J lost 2 bases, with 16 bases between them. Germline CDR1 KGHSH, CDR2 LQKENI. CDR3 loop: CASALGVGTYEQYF. CDR3 nucleotides: TGTGCCAGCGCCCTCGGGGTTGGGACCTACGAGCAGTACTTC.

The V call is TRBV18, the J call TRBJ1-3, with D possibly matching TRBD1 (6 bases). There are 17 residues in the CDR3. Germline CDR1 is KGHSH and CDR2 is LQKENI. Trimming took off 2 bases at V and 2 bases at J, with 16 bases between the two ends. Here the CDR3 reads CASSPGPGEGTGNTIYF. The CDR3 DNA reads as TGTGCCAGCTCACCAGGTCCAGGGGAAGGGACTGGAAACACCATATATTTT. The full variable domain, its missing parts supplied by reference TRBV18 and TRBJ1-3, is NAGVMQNPRHLVRRRGQEARLRCSPMKGHSHVYWYRQLPEEGLKFMVYLQKENIIDESGMPKERFSAEFPKEGPSILRIQQVVRGDSAAYFCASSPGPGEGTGNTIYFGEGSWLTVV.

The chain carries TRBV7-2 and TRBJ1-6; tentatively, D is TRBD1 (6 bases). The V end was cut by 1 base, the J end by 7 bases, with 20 bases between. Germline assignment: CDR1 SGHTA and CDR2 FQGNSA. The CDR3 is 18 residues long. DNA of the CDR3: TGTGCCAGCAGCTTAGTCCGGCAGGGGCGTTTTTTGAATTCACCCCTCCACTTT. Amino acid sequence: CASSLVRQGRFLNSPLHF.